Detailed here is one TCR beta chain. What it binds is not known. V shed 6 bases, J shed 5 bases, and the junction held 13 bases outside the gene matches. The germline V gene encodes CDR1 MNHEY and CDR2 SVGAGI. The CDR3 length is 15 residues. This entry belongs to a study of siplizumab effects on memory and regulatory T cells. Study-wide results and caveats: Phenotypic classification as naive or memory proved unattainable for roughly 75-95% of proliferating CD4+ or CD8+ clones. The alloresponse seemed to draw substantially on naive T cells, which appeared more diverse than memory cells.

Only in-frame clones appear in the TCRdb table, and some are missing; sequencing was by immunoSEQ multiplex PCR. Among over 60,000 clones listed, more than 80% were seen once. Sample: CD8+ T cells sorted from blood. V gene TRBV6-5 combines with J gene TRBJ2-7; 7 bases are shared with TRBD1. This TCR was recovered from a human donor in good health. The CDR3 sequence is CASSQAGTVYHEQYF. The CDR3 DNA follows: TGTGCCAGCAGCCAAGCCGGGACAGTGTACCACGAGCAGTACTTC.